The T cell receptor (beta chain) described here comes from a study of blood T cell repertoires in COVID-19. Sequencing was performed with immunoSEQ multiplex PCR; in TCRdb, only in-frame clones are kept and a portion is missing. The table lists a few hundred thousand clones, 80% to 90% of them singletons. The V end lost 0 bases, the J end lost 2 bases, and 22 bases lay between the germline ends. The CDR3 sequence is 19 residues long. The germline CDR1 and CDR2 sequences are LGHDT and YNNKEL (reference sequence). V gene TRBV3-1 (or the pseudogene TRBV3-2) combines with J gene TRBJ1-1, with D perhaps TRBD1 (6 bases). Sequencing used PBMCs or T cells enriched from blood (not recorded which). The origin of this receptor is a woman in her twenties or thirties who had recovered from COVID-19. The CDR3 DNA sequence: TGTGCCAGCAGCCAAGAAATTCTAGTAGGACAGACTTCCAACACTGAAGCTTTCTTT. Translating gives CASSQEILVGQTSNTEAFF.